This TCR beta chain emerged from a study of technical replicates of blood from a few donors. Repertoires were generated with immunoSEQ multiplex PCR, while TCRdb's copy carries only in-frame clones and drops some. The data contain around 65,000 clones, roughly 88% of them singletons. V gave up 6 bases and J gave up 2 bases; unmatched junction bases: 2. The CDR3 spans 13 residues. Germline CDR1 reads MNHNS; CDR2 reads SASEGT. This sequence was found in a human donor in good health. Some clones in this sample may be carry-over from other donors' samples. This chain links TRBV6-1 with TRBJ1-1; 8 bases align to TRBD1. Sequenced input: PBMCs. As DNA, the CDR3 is TGTGCCAGCAGGACAGGGGCTAACACTGAAGCTTTCTTT. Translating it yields CASRTGANTEAFF.